This TCR beta chain was identified during a study of T cells in localized non-small cell lung cancer. A remark on this clone: Its antigen remains unknown.

The assay was immunoSEQ multiplex PCR, and TCRdb's table has in-frame clones only and misses some. This sample yields around 30,000 clones, of which roughly 78% are seen a single time; about 16% belongs to the top ten. Study-wide findings and caveats: Longer overall survival was linked to higher blood T cell density. Sequence data derive from only one tumor region, so heterogeneity remains possible. Appearances in adjacent lung were noted for a median approximately 52 of the top 100 tumor clones.

V lost 1 base and J 0 bases, leaving 9 bases between the germline ends. CDR3 size: 15 residues. Per the germline V gene, CDR1 is KGHSH and CDR2 is LQKENI. Specimen: peripheral blood, collected before any cancer treatment. This chain connects TRBV18 to TRBJ1-1, with D unclear. The TCR originated in a male donor at least 60 years old with stage III squamous cell lung carcinoma. The CDR3 nucleotides are TGTGCCAGCTCACCACAAAAGGGCCTGAACACTGAAGCTTTCTTT. This gives the protein CASSPQKGLNTEAFF. Variable domain in full (rest from reference TRBV18 and TRBJ1-1): NAGVMQNPRHLVRRRGQEARLRCSPMKGHSHVYWYRQLPEEGLKFMVYLQKENIIDESGMPKERFSAEFPKEGPSILRIQQVVRGDSAAYFCASSPQKGLNTEAFFGQGTRLTVV.